The sequence of this TCR beta chain was determined in a study of CD8 T cells in Susac syndrome. As for the study in general: Treatment at blood withdrawal was none, corticosteroids, or intravenous immunoglobulin alone in Susac syndrome patients. Overall study findings and caveats: Susac-specific public clones found in total CD8+ repertoires numbered more than 15, and those in CD8+ TEMRA repertoires numbered 4 to 6.

CD8+ and CD4+ T cells were negatively isolated; TEMRA cells were FACS-enriched. Trimming took 4 bases from V and 6 from J; bases not matched to a gene: 5. CDR1 is SNHLY, CDR2 FYNNEI, per germline. The CDR3 loop spans 14 amino acids. The authors reverse transcribed roughly 0.5 to 1 ug RNA with random hexamers. The TCR beta CDR3 was amplified by immunoSEQ multiplex PCR across 54 Vbeta, 13 Jbeta. TCRdb fed the immunoSEQ multiplex PCR reads into MiXCR, producing one record per CDR3 protein. This sample has around 150,000 distinct CDR3 sequences, with approximately 95% found just once. A note on this clonotype: No antigen is known for it.

This receptor was identified in a human donor with Susac syndrome. This chain joins TRBV2 and TRBJ2-7; 11 positions match TRBD1. The material sequenced was CD8+ T cells from PBMCs. The CDR3 protein is CASSAGQGEGEQYF. In DNA form, the CDR3 reads TGTGCCAGCAGTGCGGGACAGGGGGAGGGCGAGCAGTACTTC.